The 18 T cell receptor beta chains listed next were all sequenced from one sample in a study of human T cells and chemical hapten exposure. Specified time point: patch test 2, 6 weeks after DPC sensitization. Treatment in this sample: therapeutic diphenylcyclopropenone sensitization with weekly scalp DPC. TCRdb fed the RACE reads into MiXCR, producing one record per CDR3 protein. The sample gives tens of thousands of distinct CDR3 sequences, 7.5% to 9.5% of which show up once; around 3.3% is in the top ten. This material consisted of whole blood, taken in connection with sensitization to the hapten diphenylcyclopropenone (DPC). The receptors shown here come from a woman aged 45-59 years with alopecia areata. Some clones in this sample may be carry-over from other donors' samples.

This clonotype has just a few counts. The chain uses TRBV3-1 and TRBJ2-7, with D perhaps assigned TRBD1 or TRBD2 (7 bases each). V gave up 3 bases and J gave up 1 base, with 13 bases separating them. Per the germline V gene, CDR1 is LGHDT and CDR2 is YNNKEL (reference sequence). CDR3 size: 15 residues. CDR3 bases: TGTGCCAGCAGCCAGGGAGGGGGCGGATCCTACGAGCAGTACTTC. This gives the protein CASSQGGGGSYEQYF.

This clonotype has just one count. It may be a read error: a sequence one base away is much more abundant. The chain couples TRBV12-3 or TRBV12-4 to TRBJ1-1; a weak D match, TRBD1 (5 bases). V was pared by 8 bases and J by 5 bases, with 18 bases between. This CDR3 is 14 amino acids long. CDR3 in amino acids: CASGSGTAWTEAFF. For the CDR3, the DNA is TGTGCCAGCGGTTCGGGGACCGCGTGGACTGAAGCTTTCTTT.

This clonotype appeared many times. The V and J genes are TRBV12-3 or TRBV12-4 and TRBJ1-5; no clear D. This CDR3 region has 13 residues. Trimming took 3 bases from V and 2 from J, leaving 5 bases between them. Here the CDR3 DNA reads TGTGCCAGCAGTTTCGGCGGCAATCAGCCCCAGCATTTT. This gives the protein CASSFGGNQPQHF.

This clonotype was seen more than once but under ten times. The J gene is TRBJ2-1, the V gene TRBV27, with TRBD2 matching 7 bases. CDR1 is MNHEY and CDR2 is SMNVEV in the germline V gene (reference sequence). With 5 bases clipped from V and 5 bases from J, the junction kept 3 bases outside the gene matches. CDR3 length: 13 amino acids. This CDR3 reads CASSKGLNNEQFF. Here the CDR3 DNA reads TGTGCCAGCAGTAAGGGACTAAACAATGAGCAGTTCTTC.

This chain joins TRBV28 and TRBJ2-1; 8 bases match TRBD1. Germline assignment: CDR1 MDHEN and CDR2 SYDVKM. This CDR3 is built from 13 residues. The J segment lost 6 bases and the V segment lost 7 bases, leaving 5 bases of the junction unmatched. For the CDR3, the DNA is TGTGCCAGCAAAGACAGGGGTTCCAATGAGCAGTTCTTC. It yields the protein CASKDRGSNEQFF.

This clonotype showed up many times. The chain combines TRBV5-5 with TRBJ1-5; D uncertain. V was shortened by 4 bases and J by 1 base, with 15 bases between the two germline ends. Germline V lookup: CDR1 SGHKS, CDR2 YYEKEE (reference sequence). This CDR3 contains 16 residues. The CDR3 nucleotides read TGTGCCAGCAGCCCTGGCGCGGGTTGGAGCAATCAGCCCCAGCATTTT. Amino acids: CASSPGAGWSNQPQHF.

This clonotype was observed many times. The rearrangement links TRBV6-5 to TRBJ1-1; TRBD1 might be the D (6 bases). This CDR3 comprises 14 residues. Germline CDR1 reads MNHEY; CDR2 reads SVGAGI. The V gene lost 0 bases and the J gene lost 5 bases, with 10 bases spanning the gap. The chain's CDR3 is CASSYSGGGTEAFF. In DNA, the CDR3 is TGTGCCAGCAGTTACTCAGGGGGAGGGACTGAAGCTTTCTTT.

This chain uses TRBV2 with TRBJ1-5; D perhaps matches TRBD1 (5 bases). Trimming took off 6 bases at V and 5 bases at J, with 11 bases between the two ends. The germline CDR1 and CDR2 sequences are SNHLY and FYNNEI. CDR3 length equals 13 residues. The DNA of the CDR3 is TGTGCCAGCAGACTCCGGGGGGATCAGCCCCAGCATTTT. It specifies CASRLRGDQPQHF.

The chain is built from TRBV27 and TRBJ1-1; tentative D call: TRBD1 (6 bases). Per germline, CDR1 MNHEY and CDR2 SMNVEV (reference sequence). V gave up 0 bases and J gave up 0 bases, with 14 bases separating them. CDR3 size: 17 residues. CDR3: CASSLSSGVTMNTEAFF. The CDR3 DNA sequence: TGTGCCAGCAGTTTATCATCAGGGGTTACCATGAACACTGAAGCTTTCTTT.

The sample holds many counts of this clonotype. The rearrangement links TRBV6-5 to TRBJ2-4; D may be TRBD1 (5 bases). The CDR3 runs 16 residues. Germline V gives CDR1 MNHEY, CDR2 SVGAGI. Trimming took 6 bases from V and 0 from J, leaving 15 bases between them. In nucleotides, the CDR3 is TGTGCCAGCAGCGGTGGACAACCTGGAGCCAAAAACATTCAGTACTTC. It is translated as CASSGGQPGAKNIQYF.

This chain uses TRBV20-1 with TRBJ2-3; D could derive from TRBD1 or TRBD2 (6 bases each). This CDR3 region has 14 residues. V lost 4 bases to trimming and J lost 4 bases, with 15 bases between them. Germline CDR1 is DFQATT and CDR2 is SNEGSKA (reference sequence). The CDR3 nucleotides read TGCAGTGCTACTAGACAGGAGGGGGCAGATACGCAGTATTTT. Amino acid sequence: CSATRQEGADTQYF.

This clonotype was found many times. The V and J genes are TRBV7-8 and TRBJ1-6; TRBD1 is a possible D gene (6 bases). The V gene lost 2 bases and the J gene lost 0 bases, with 14 bases spanning the gap. Per the germline V gene, CDR1 is SGHVS and CDR2 is FQNEAQ. The CDR3 consists of 18 residues. The CDR3 coding sequence is TGTGCCAGCAGCTTAAGACAGGCTGCGAGCTCCTATAATTCACCCCTCCACTTT. Protein: CASSLRQAASSYNSPLHF.

This clonotype has ten or more counts. V usage is TRBV3-1 and J usage is TRBJ1-6, with D uncertain. Germline CDR1 reads LGHDT; CDR2 reads YNNKEL (reference sequence). The CDR3 is made up of 14 amino acids. V shed 0 bases and J shed 6 bases, with 6 bases lying between them. The DNA for the CDR3 is TGTGCCAGCAGCCAAGACGGCACTAATTCACCCCTCCACTTT. Translated, it gives CASSQDGTNSPLHF.

The chain recombines TRBV2 with TRBJ1-3; D perhaps matches TRBD1 (5 bases). V lost 7 bases and J 9 bases, leaving 19 bases between the germline ends. This CDR3 comprises 14 residues. Germline lookup yields CDR1 SNHLY and CDR2 FYNNEI. The CDR3 DNA sequence: TGTGCCAGCACCTCACAGGCCGCCGGAGCCACCATATATTTT. Amino acid sequence: CASTSQAAGATIYF. The variable domain in full, with the rest retrieved from reference TRBV2 and TRBJ1-3, is EPEVTQTPSHQVTQMGQEVILRCVPISNHLYFYWYRQILGQKVEFLVSFYNNEISEKSEIFDDQFSVERPDGSNFTLKIRSTKLEDSAMYFCASTSQAAGATIYFGEGSWLTVV.

This clonotype turned up a few times. This chain uses TRBV5-4 with TRBJ1-1; D is undetermined. V was clipped by 0 bases and J by 0 bases, with 6 bases between them. The CDR3 loop spans 14 amino acids. Germline CDR1 SGHNT, CDR2 YYREEE (reference sequence). The CDR3 spells CASSLGPMNTEAFF. The CDR3 DNA follows: TGTGCCAGCAGCTTGGGTCCCATGAACACTGAAGCTTTCTTT.

The chain combines TRBV28 with TRBJ2-7, with 9 bases aligning to TRBD2. J gave up 1 base and V 6 bases, and 7 bases lay outside the gene matches. The CDR3 sequence is 15 residues long. Germline loops: CDR1 MDHEN, CDR2 SYDVKM. The CDR3 sequence is CASSRGAGGSYEQYF. The CDR3 DNA reads TGTGCCAGCAGCCGTGGAGCGGGGGGATCCTACGAGCAGTACTTC.

This rearrangement joins TRBV6-5 to TRBJ1-4, with 10 bases aligning to TRBD1. The ends lost 0 bases at V and 6 bases at J; junction bases unmatched: 4. There are 16 residues in the CDR3. Germline V gene sequence: CDR1 MNHEY, CDR2 SVGAGI. CDR3 in amino acids: CASSYSFGQGDEKLFF. DNA of the CDR3: TGTGCCAGCAGTTACTCGTTTGGACAGGGGGATGAAAAACTGTTTTTT.

This chain uses TRBV10-3 with TRBJ2-1; 7 nucleotides align to TRBD1. Per germline, CDR1 ENHRY and CDR2 SYGVKD. The length of the CDR3 is 13 residues. Unmatched junction bases numbered 3, after V lost 2 bases and J lost 8 bases. The CDR3 is CAISETGADEQFF. CDR3 in DNA: TGTGCCATCAGTGAGACAGGGGCTGATGAGCAGTTCTTC.